This is a list of T cell receptor beta chains from one sample in a study of T cell responses to AZD1222 COVID-19 vaccine. Method: immunoSEQ multiplex PCR; TCRdb's copy keeps in-frame clones and lacks some. The sample lists over 80,000 clones, roughly 92% occurring once. The starting material was peripheral blood, obtained 28 days after the second AZD1222 dose. The receptors originated from an adult who received the AZD1222 COVID-19 vaccine. Each CDR3 is given with its conserved first and last residue. D genes are given only for firm matches. Only some rows state a clone size, as once, few, many or a class for expanded clones.

CDR3 DNA	CDR3 protein	clone size	D gene	J gene	V gene
TGTGCCAGCAGCTTGGGGCAGGGTGGGGAGCAGTACTTC	CASSLGQGGEQYF	.	.	TRBJ2-7	TRBV5-8
TGTGCCAGCAGCGTCTTAGCGGGAGAGGGGCCGGGGAATGAGCAGTTCTTC	CASSVLAGEGPGNEQFF	.	TRBD2	TRBJ2-1	TRBV9
TGTGCCAGCAGCTTAGGACTAGCGGGAGGGCCGAGCACCGGGGAGCTGTTTTTT	CASSLGLAGGPSTGELFF	.	TRBD2	TRBJ2-2	TRBV7-6
TGCGCCAGCAGTGAGAGGTTGGGCCTGGGGACCGGGGAGCTGTTTTTT	CASSERLGLGTGELFF	.	.	TRBJ2-2	TRBV10-1
TGCGCCAGCAGCCCGGACGGCTCTGGAAACACCATATATTTT	CASSPDGSGNTIYF	.	.	TRBJ1-3	TRBV5-1
TGTGCCAGCAGCTTGGCAGGGAGCAATCAGCCCCAGCATTTT	CASSLAGSNQPQHF	.	.	TRBJ1-5	TRBV5-6
TGTGCCAGCAGTTTGGGCTATCTCTCCAATGAGCAGTTCTTC	CASSLGYLSNEQFF	once	.	TRBJ2-1	TRBV27
TGCGCCAGCAGGCCTGCGAGTGTGAATGAGCAGTTCTTC	CASRPASVNEQFF	.	.	TRBJ2-1	TRBV5-1
TGTGCCACCGGGACTCCTCATATCCATGAGCAGTTCTTC	CATGTPHIHEQFF	.	.	TRBJ2-1	TRBV12-3/TRBV12-4
TGTGCCAGCAGCCCACTAGGGACGGCAACTAGCACAGATACGCAGTATTTT	CASSPLGTATSTDTQYF	.	.	TRBJ2-3	TRBV7-8
TGTGCCAGCAGTCTCCGGACATCTTACGAGCAGTACTTC	CASSLRTSYEQYF	.	.	TRBJ2-7	TRBV7-8
TGTGCCAGCAGTTACGCCCAGGGGGCTGGGGCCAACGTCCTGACTTTC	CASSYAQGAGANVLTF	.	TRBD1	TRBJ2-6	TRBV6-6
TGTGCCAGCAGCGACAACGATAACTATGGCTACACCTTC	CASSDNDNYGYTF	.	.	TRBJ1-2	TRBV28
TGTGCCAGTAGTCCCAACGGGGTCCCTATGAATGAGCAGTTCTTC	CASSPNGVPMNEQFF	.	.	TRBJ2-1	TRBV19
TGTGCCAGCAGCGGCGACAGGGGGGTTGGTCAGCCCCAGCATTTT	CASSGDRGVGQPQHF	few	TRBD1	TRBJ1-5	TRBV7-9
TGTGCCATCAGTGATATGGGGGCTGAGGACATTCAGTACTTC	CAISDMGAEDIQYF	.	.	TRBJ2-4	TRBV10-3
TGCGCCAGCAGCCCCGATCGGGCTCAGCCCCAGCATTTT	CASSPDRAQPQHF	.	.	TRBJ1-5	TRBV4-1
TGTGCCAGCAGGACCGGGACAGGGCAAGAGACCCAGTACTTC	CASRTGTGQETQYF	.	TRBD1	TRBJ2-5	TRBV2
TGTGCCAGCAGTGAATTGCGCGGGAGGGCAAACGAGCAGTACTTC	CASSELRGRANEQYF	.	TRBD2	TRBJ2-7	TRBV6-1
TGTGCCAGCAGTGAGCCAGATGAAGCTTTCTTT	CASSEPDEAFF	.	.	TRBJ1-1	TRBV6-1
TGTGCCAGCAGCCCCAGAATCGCGAACACCGGGGAGCTGTTTTTT	CASSPRIANTGELFF	.	.	TRBJ2-2	TRBV9
TGTGCCACCCAACGACTCGAGAACAATGAGCAGTTCTTC	CATQRLENNEQFF	.	.	TRBJ2-1	TRBV24-1
TGCGCCAGCAGCTCGACAGGGAATAGCAATCAGCCCCAGCATTTT	CASSSTGNSNQPQHF	.	TRBD1	TRBJ1-5	TRBV5-1
TGTGCCAGCACGGGACAGAGTATCTATGGCTACACCTTC	CASTGQSIYGYTF	.	TRBD1	TRBJ1-2	TRBV2
TGCAGCGTTGCTCGGACTAGCACAGATACGCAGTATTTT	CSVARTSTDTQYF	.	.	TRBJ2-3	TRBV29-1
TGTGCCAGCAGTGCGACCACTAGCGGGAGGGCCGGAGAGACCCAGTACTTC	CASSATTSGRAGETQYF	.	TRBD2	TRBJ2-5	TRBV2
TGTGCCAGCGGGTCTAGGACGGCGGGAGAGCAGTTCTTC	CASGSRTAGEQFF	.	.	TRBJ2-1	TRBV6-5
TGTGCCAGCTCAACAGGGGGCGTCAACACCGGGGAGCTGTTTTTT	CASSTGGVNTGELFF	.	TRBD1	TRBJ2-2	TRBV6-5
TGTGCCAGCAGCCCGGGACTAGCGCTAGCGCTGCCAGGGGATACGCAGTATTTT	CASSPGLALALPGDTQYF	once	TRBD2	TRBJ2-3	TRBV7-8